This T cell receptor (beta chain) was identified during a study of blood T cell repertoires in COVID-19. Study-level background: Samples came from the United States, Italy and Spain, spanning acute and convalescent COVID-19.

This CDR3 spans 13 amino acids. Germline values: CDR1 LGHNT, CDR2 FRNRAP. Trimming pared 3 bases from V and 3 bases from J, leaving 7 bases between. Source study methods: Researchers report that nucleated cell counts were estimated from reference gene primer amplification. This table comes from immunoSEQ multiplex PCR, and its TCRdb copy is limited to in-frame clones, with some not included. V and J calls and clone size come straight from that table; D and trimming were deduced from the DNA. In the table there are under 350,000 clones, more than 85% of which are singletons. The chain has TRBV12-5 and TRBJ2-3; a possible D gene is TRBD1 (6 bases). This TCR was recovered from a man in his forties or fifties with acute or convalescent COVID-19. The source material was peripheral blood. DNA of the CDR3: TGTGCTAGTGGTTTTACAGGGACAGATACGCAGTATTTT. This sequence encodes CASGFTGTDTQYF.